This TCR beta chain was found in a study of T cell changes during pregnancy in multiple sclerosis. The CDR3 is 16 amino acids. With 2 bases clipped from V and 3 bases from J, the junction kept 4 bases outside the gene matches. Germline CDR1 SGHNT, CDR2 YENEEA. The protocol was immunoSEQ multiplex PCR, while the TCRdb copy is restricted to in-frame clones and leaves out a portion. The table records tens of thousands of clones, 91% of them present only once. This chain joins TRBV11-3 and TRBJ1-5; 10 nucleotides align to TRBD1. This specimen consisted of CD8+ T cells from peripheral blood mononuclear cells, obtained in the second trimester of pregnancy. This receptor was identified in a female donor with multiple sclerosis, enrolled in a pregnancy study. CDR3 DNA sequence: TGTGCCAGCAGCTTAACCGGGACAGGGGTCAATCAGCCCCAGCATTTT. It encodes CASSLTGTGVNQPQHF.